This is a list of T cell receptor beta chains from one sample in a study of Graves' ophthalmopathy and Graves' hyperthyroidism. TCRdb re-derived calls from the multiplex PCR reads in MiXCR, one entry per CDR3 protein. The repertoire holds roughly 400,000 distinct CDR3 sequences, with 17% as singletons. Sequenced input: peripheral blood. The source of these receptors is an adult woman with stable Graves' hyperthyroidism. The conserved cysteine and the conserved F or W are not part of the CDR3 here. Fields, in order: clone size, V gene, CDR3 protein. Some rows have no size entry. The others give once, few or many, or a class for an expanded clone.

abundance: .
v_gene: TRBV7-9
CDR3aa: ASSWEASGAYEQY

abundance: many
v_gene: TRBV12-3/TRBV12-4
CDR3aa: ASSPGIDEQY

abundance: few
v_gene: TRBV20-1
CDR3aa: SARERTASNYNSPLH

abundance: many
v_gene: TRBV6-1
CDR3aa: ASSPMVGGGNTEAF

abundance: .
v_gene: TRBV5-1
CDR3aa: ASSLPTGYSYEQY

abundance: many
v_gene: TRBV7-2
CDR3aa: ASSLVLNEQY

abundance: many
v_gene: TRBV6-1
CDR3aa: ASARQLQHYEQY

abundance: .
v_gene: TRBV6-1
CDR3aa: ASSEGDTGELF

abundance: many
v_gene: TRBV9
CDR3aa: ASSVAGQLQETQY

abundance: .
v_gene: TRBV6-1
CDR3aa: ASLGGYEQY

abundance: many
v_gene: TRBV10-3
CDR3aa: AIRAPGTLNTEAF

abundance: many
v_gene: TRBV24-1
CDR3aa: ATSDRGPSSGANVLT

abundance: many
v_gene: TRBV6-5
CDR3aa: ASSQDRGETQY

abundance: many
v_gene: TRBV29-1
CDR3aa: SARLDEAF

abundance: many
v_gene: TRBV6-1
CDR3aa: ASSERQGTGNTEAF

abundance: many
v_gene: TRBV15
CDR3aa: ATSRDMGGQETQY

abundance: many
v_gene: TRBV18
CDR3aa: ASSPPPRTGGKAF

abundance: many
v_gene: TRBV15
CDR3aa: ATSPIEGYLQETQY

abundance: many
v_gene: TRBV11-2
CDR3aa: ASSPLAKNIQY

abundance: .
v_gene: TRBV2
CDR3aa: ACSLYQWQEDWETQY

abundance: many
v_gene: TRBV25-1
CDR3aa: ASSRLREQY

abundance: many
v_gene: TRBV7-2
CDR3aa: ASSSRQGPAGEWY

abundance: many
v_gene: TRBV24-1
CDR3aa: ATSDPDDSSNTGELF